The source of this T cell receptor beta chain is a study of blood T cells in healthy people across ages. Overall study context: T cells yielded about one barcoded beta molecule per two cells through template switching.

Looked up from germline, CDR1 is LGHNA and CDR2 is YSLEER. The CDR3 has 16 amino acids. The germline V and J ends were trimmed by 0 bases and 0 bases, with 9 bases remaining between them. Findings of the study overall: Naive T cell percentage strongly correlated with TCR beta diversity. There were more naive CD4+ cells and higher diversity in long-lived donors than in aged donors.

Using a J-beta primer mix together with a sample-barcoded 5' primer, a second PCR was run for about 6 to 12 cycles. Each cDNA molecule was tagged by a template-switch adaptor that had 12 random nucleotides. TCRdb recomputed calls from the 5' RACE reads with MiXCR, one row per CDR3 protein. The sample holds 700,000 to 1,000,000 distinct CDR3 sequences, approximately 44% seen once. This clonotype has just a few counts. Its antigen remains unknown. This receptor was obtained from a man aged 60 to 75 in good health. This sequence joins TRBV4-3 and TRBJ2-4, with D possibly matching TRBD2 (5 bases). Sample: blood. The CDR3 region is CASSQDRGLAKNIQYF. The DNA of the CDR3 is TGCGCCAGCAGCCAAGATCGGGGTCTAGCCAAAAACATTCAGTACTTC.